These T cell receptor beta chains were read from a single sample in a study of cytomegalovirus exposure and HLA in healthy donors. This table comes from immunoSEQ multiplex PCR, and its TCRdb copy is limited to in-frame clones, with some not included. The sample records approximately 110,000 clones, around 94% being singletons. Source material: PBMCs. These receptors were collected from a woman under 30 in good health and CMV-seronegative. Both conserved end residues are part of each CDR3. The order of the fields is J gene, V gene, clone size, D gene, CDR3 protein, CDR3 DNA. The D gene is left open where the match is weak. Not every row has a clone size; where given, it reads once, few, many or a size class.

j_gene: TRBJ2-7; v_gene: TRBV14; abundance: .; d_gene: .; CDR3aa: CASSQTSYEQYF; CDR3nt: TGTGCCAGCAGCCAGACTAGCTACGAGCAGTACTTC
j_gene: TRBJ2-5; v_gene: TRBV6-6; abundance: .; d_gene: .; CDR3aa: CASSTGTSLAETQYF; CDR3nt: TGTGCCAGCAGCACAGGGACCTCCTTGGCGGAGACCCAGTACTTC
j_gene: TRBJ2-7; v_gene: TRBV5-1; abundance: .; d_gene: .; CDR3aa: CASADGYEQYF; CDR3nt: TGCGCCAGCGCGGATGGCTACGAGCAGTACTTC
j_gene: TRBJ2-1; v_gene: TRBV9; abundance: .; d_gene: TRBD2; CDR3aa: CASSVVGLAYNEQFF; CDR3nt: TGTGCCAGCAGCGTAGTGGGACTAGCTTACAATGAGCAGTTCTTC
j_gene: TRBJ2-2; v_gene: TRBV9; abundance: .; d_gene: .; CDR3aa: CASSAATTSGELFF; CDR3nt: TGTGCCAGCAGCGCCGCGACTACCTCCGGGGAGCTGTTTTTT
j_gene: TRBJ2-7; v_gene: TRBV19; abundance: .; d_gene: .; CDR3aa: CASSIPGVASSYEQYF; CDR3nt: TGTGCCAGTAGTATCCCAGGGGTCGCCTCATCCTACGAGCAGTACTTC
j_gene: TRBJ1-6; v_gene: TRBV7-9; abundance: .; d_gene: TRBD1; CDR3aa: CASSFGGQSYNSPLHF; CDR3nt: TGTGCCAGCAGCTTTGGGGGACAGTCATATAATTCACCCCTCCACTTT
j_gene: TRBJ1-5; v_gene: TRBV19; abundance: .; d_gene: TRBD1; CDR3aa: CASRLDRGGQPQHF; CDR3nt: TGTGCCAGTAGATTGGACAGGGGTGGCCAGCCCCAGCATTTT
j_gene: TRBJ2-1; v_gene: TRBV9; abundance: .; d_gene: TRBD2; CDR3aa: CASSEGTSGHNEQFF; CDR3nt: TGTGCCAGCAGCGAAGGGACTAGCGGCCACAATGAGCAGTTCTTC
j_gene: TRBJ2-7; v_gene: TRBV30; abundance: .; d_gene: .; CDR3aa: CASEDRLGSYEQYF; CDR3nt: TGTGCCTCGGAAGACCGACTAGGATCCTACGAGCAGTACTTC
j_gene: TRBJ2-5; v_gene: TRBV11-2; abundance: once; d_gene: .; CDR3aa: CASSLKGQRGETQYF; CDR3nt: TGTGCCAGCAGCTTAAAAGGACAAAGGGGAGAGACCCAGTACTTC
j_gene: TRBJ2-1; v_gene: TRBV7-9; abundance: .; d_gene: .; CDR3aa: CASSQDRIYNEQFF; CDR3nt: TGTGCCAGCAGCCAAGACAGAATATACAATGAGCAGTTCTTC
j_gene: TRBJ1-3; v_gene: TRBV2; abundance: .; d_gene: .; CDR3aa: CASQGSGNTIYF; CDR3nt: TGTGCCAGCCAGGGATCTGGAAACACCATATATTTT
j_gene: TRBJ1-2; v_gene: TRBV9; abundance: .; d_gene: .; CDR3aa: CASSVEGNRNYGYTF; CDR3nt: TGTGCCAGCAGCGTAGAGGGAAACAGGAACTATGGCTACACCTTC
j_gene: TRBJ2-3; v_gene: TRBV5-1; abundance: .; d_gene: .; CDR3aa: CASSFVGGGTDTQYF; CDR3nt: TGCGCCAGCAGCTTTGTTGGCGGGGGCACAGATACGCAGTATTTT
j_gene: TRBJ2-7; v_gene: TRBV2; abundance: few; d_gene: TRBD1; CDR3aa: CASTTGGIYEQYF; CDR3nt: TGTGCCAGCACGACAGGGGGCATCTACGAGCAGTACTTC
j_gene: TRBJ1-1; v_gene: TRBV28; abundance: .; d_gene: .; CDR3aa: CASSLRLRNTEAFF; CDR3nt: TGTGCCAGCAGTTTGCGACTCAGGAACACTGAAGCTTTCTTT
j_gene: TRBJ2-1; v_gene: TRBV27; abundance: .; d_gene: .; CDR3aa: CASSRESSYNEQFF; CDR3nt: TGTGCCAGCAGCAGGGAAAGCTCCTACAATGAGCAGTTCTTC
j_gene: TRBJ1-2; v_gene: TRBV18; abundance: .; d_gene: TRBD1; CDR3aa: CASSPPGGGQGEHGYTF; CDR3nt: TGTGCCAGCTCACCACCGGGCGGGGGACAGGGCGAGCATGGCTACACCTTC
j_gene: TRBJ1-2; v_gene: TRBV4-1; abundance: .; d_gene: TRBD1; CDR3aa: CASSQVPGDRGLSGYTF; CDR3nt: TGCGCCAGCAGCCAAGTCCCCGGGGACAGGGGGCTGAGCGGCTACACCTTC
j_gene: TRBJ2-1; v_gene: TRBV2; abundance: .; d_gene: TRBD1; CDR3aa: CASSDFFGQGVNEQFF; CDR3nt: TGTGCCAGCAGTGATTTTTTTGGGCAGGGGGTTAATGAGCAGTTCTTC
j_gene: TRBJ1-2; v_gene: TRBV19; abundance: .; d_gene: .; CDR3aa: CASLSLGVNYGYTF; CDR3nt: TGTGCCAGTCTATCCCTAGGGGTGAACTATGGCTACACCTTC
j_gene: TRBJ1-2; v_gene: TRBV19; abundance: .; d_gene: .; CDR3aa: CASSIEDNFYGYTF; CDR3nt: TGTGCCAGTAGTATAGAGGACAACTTCTATGGCTACACCTTC
j_gene: TRBJ2-7; v_gene: TRBV5-4; abundance: once; d_gene: TRBD2; CDR3aa: CASRHSGTPSYEQYF; CDR3nt: TGTGCCAGCAGACATAGCGGGACGCCCTCCTACGAGCAGTACTTC
j_gene: TRBJ1-1; v_gene: TRBV5-1; abundance: .; d_gene: TRBD1; CDR3aa: CASSNGQAITEAFF; CDR3nt: TGCGCCAGCAGCAACGGACAGGCGATAACTGAAGCTTTCTTT
j_gene: TRBJ1-1; v_gene: TRBV7-6; abundance: .; d_gene: TRBD1; CDR3aa: CASSRQGASGDTEAFF; CDR3nt: TGTGCCAGCAGCCGACAGGGGGCCTCGGGGGACACTGAAGCTTTCTTT
j_gene: TRBJ2-2; v_gene: TRBV5-6; abundance: .; d_gene: TRBD2; CDR3aa: CASSLGGTSGSAGELFF; CDR3nt: TGTGCCAGCAGCTTGGGGGGTACTAGCGGGAGTGCCGGGGAGCTGTTTTTT
j_gene: TRBJ2-1; v_gene: TRBV13; abundance: .; d_gene: .; CDR3aa: CASSPGFLGDNEQFF; CDR3nt: TGTGCCAGCAGCCCAGGGTTCCTTGGGGACAATGAGCAGTTCTTC
j_gene: TRBJ2-7; v_gene: TRBV5-8; abundance: .; d_gene: .; CDR3aa: CASSLGSPLTLEQYF; CDR3nt: TGTGCCAGCAGCTTGGGAAGCCCGCTTACTCTCGAGCAGTACTTC
j_gene: TRBJ1-5; v_gene: TRBV7-9; abundance: few; d_gene: TRBD1; CDR3aa: CAITGGNQPQHF; CDR3nt: TGTGCCATAACAGGGGGCAATCAGCCCCAGCATTTT
j_gene: TRBJ1-5; v_gene: TRBV7-2; abundance: .; d_gene: .; CDR3aa: CASSTTLTNQPQHF; CDR3nt: TGTGCCAGCAGCACAACGTTAACCAATCAGCCCCAGCATTTT
j_gene: TRBJ2-7; v_gene: TRBV7-9; abundance: .; d_gene: TRBD1; CDR3aa: CASSFTGTGGYEQYF; CDR3nt: TGTGCCAGCAGCTTCACCGGGACAGGGGGCTACGAGCAGTACTTC
j_gene: TRBJ1-5; v_gene: TRBV28; abundance: .; d_gene: .; CDR3aa: CASSAGGYGQPQHF; CDR3nt: TGTGCCAGCAGCGCCGGGGGGTACGGTCAGCCCCAGCATTTT
j_gene: TRBJ1-5; v_gene: TRBV6-1; abundance: .; d_gene: .; CDR3aa: CASTRGGQPQHF; CDR3nt: TGTGCCAGCACCAGGGGCGGTCAGCCCCAGCATTTT